The clone carrying this T cell receptor (beta chain) came up once. Trimming pared 4 bases from V and 9 bases from J, leaving 16 bases between. The CDR3 has 15 residues. CDR1 and CDR2 from the germline V gene are MNHEY and SVGAGI. This entry comes from a study of blood T cell repertoires in COVID-19. On the study more broadly: Acute and convalescent COVID-19 specimens originated in the United States, Italy and Spain. Sources were T cells, B-cell-depleted T cells, or PBMCs; the material itself was cDNA or gDNA.

As originally analysed: Amplification with reference gene primers provided the estimates of nucleated cell counts. Data came from immunoSEQ multiplex PCR; TCRdb stores just in-frame clones and leaves some out. That table is the source of V, J and clone size, and D and trimming were worked out from the DNA. The profile shows approximately 160,000 clones, roughly 83% of them singletons. This clonotype was obtained from a young man with active or convalescent COVID-19. The sequencing input was peripheral blood. The chain recombines TRBV6-5 with TRBJ1-6, with D unresolved. The CDR3 here is CASSFPDGGLSPLHF. CDR3 DNA sequence: TGTGCCAGCAGTTTTCCGGACGGCGGGCTTTCACCCCTCCACTTT.